This T cell receptor beta chain was found in a study of shared clonotypes between healthy human individuals. The study, taken as a whole, reports: Researchers found naive subsets generally carried larger estimated richness than memory subsets.

This clone has just one count. Its antigen is unknown. The repertoire was sequenced with immunoSEQ multiplex PCR; TCRdb's copy has only in-frame clones and lacks some. The sample has more than 550,000 clones; about nine tenths are singletons. The clonotype was recovered from a man younger than 30 in good health. Some clones in this sample may be carry-over from other donors' samples. Specimen: memory CD8+ T cells from PBMCs. The subset is: CD45RO+ cells pooled with CCR7-negative TemRA cells.

The CDR3 reads CASSQDYPGELAGFYEQYF. The DNA for the CDR3 is TGCGCCAGCAGCCAAGATTATCCAGGTGAACTAGCGGGGTTCTACGAGCAGTACTTC. The chain carries TRBV4-1 and TRBJ2-7, with TRBD2 matching 10 bases. The CDR3 extends over 19 amino acids. Germline-derived CDR1 and CDR2 are MGHRA and YSYEKL. The J segment lost 3 bases and the V segment lost 0 bases, leaving 14 bases of the junction unmatched.